The clone carrying this T cell receptor (beta chain) was recorded at least ten times. Its antigen is not known. Trimming removed 0 bases at V and 4 bases at J, with 10 bases between. CDR1 and CDR2 from the germline V gene are LGHDT and YNNKEL (reference sequence). The CDR3 has 14 amino acids. Patients aged 18 to 65 had newly diagnosed hyperthyroidism that had lasted under 2 months. The diagnoses drew upon clinical symptoms, serum thyroxine and TRAb, thyroid ultrasound and orbital computed tomography. Researchers amplified the TCR beta CDR3 regions from RNA transcripts. The TCR CDR3 was amplified in a first-round RT-PCR using the HTBI primer set. Each CDR3 protein is one row after TCRdb ran MiXCR on the multiplex PCR reads. The data show some 560,000 distinct CDR3 sequences, with 15% to 19% seen just once and under 7.5% held by the top ten. These data are taken from a study of T cells in Graves' hyperthyroidism and ophthalmopathy.

Study-level results: Most clonotypes that expanded in the thyroid above 0.001 also showed up in blood.

The V call is TRBV3-1, the J call TRBJ2-7, with D tentatively TRBD2 (5 bases). The sequenced sample consisted of blood. This TCR came from a woman in her thirties with Graves' hyperthyroidism. This chain's CDR3 is CASSQEGEVYEQYF. The CDR3 DNA follows: TGTGCCAGCAGCCAAGAGGGAGAGGTATACGAGCAGTACTTC.